Below are 15 T cell receptor beta chains sequenced from a single sample in a study of cytomegalovirus exposure and HLA in healthy donors. In the PCR, 60 Vbeta and 13 Jbeta primers were used. The method was immunoSEQ multiplex PCR; TCRdb's version includes in-frame clones alone and lacks a portion of them. The sample has roughly 130,000 clones, around three quarters seen once. The sample consisted of PBMCs. These receptor sequences come from a man aged 25-45 years in good health and CMV-seronegative.

The genes are TRBV15 and TRBJ2-3; D might be TRBD1 (5 bases). The CDR3 consists of 15 residues. Germline-derived CDR1 and CDR2 are LNHNV and YYDKDF (reference sequence). The ends were cut back, 5 bases at V and 4 bases at J, with 16 bases in the middle. CDR3: CATSWKAGYADTQYF. CDR3 bases: TGTGCCACCAGCTGGAAAGCAGGGTACGCAGATACGCAGTATTTT.

This clone was seen a few times. CDR3 loop: CAFFKEKGAYEQYF. CDR3 nucleotide sequence: TGCGCTTTTTTCAAGGAGAAGGGGGCATACGAGCAGTACTTC. This sequence joins TRBV5-1 and TRBJ2-7; 7 nucleotides agree with TRBD1. Per germline, CDR1 SGHRS and CDR2 YFSETQ. The CDR3 runs 14 residues.

The chain joins TRBV6-5 to TRBJ2-2; no clear D gene. CDR3 length: 13 residues. Germline-derived CDR1 and CDR2 are MNHEY and SVGAGI. With 6 bases removed from V and 4 bases from J, the gap between germline ends came to 9 bases. The CDR3 protein is CASSKDITGELFF. The CDR3 DNA reads TGTGCCAGCAGCAAAGACATCACCGGGGAGCTGTTTTTT.

V usage is TRBV7-9 and J usage is TRBJ2-2, with 9 bases lining up with TRBD1. Germline-derived CDR1 and CDR2 are SEHNR and FQNEAQ (reference sequence). With V trimmed by 5 bases and J by 6 bases, 13 bases remained unmatched. CDR3 length: 17 residues. CDR3 sequence (DNA): TGTGCCAGCAGCCCCCAGGCCGGGACAGGGTGGTCCGGGGAGCTGTTTTTT. Amino acids: CASSPQAGTGWSGELFF.

The CDR3 reads CASSLLQGRIAKNIQYF. The CDR3 DNA reads as TGTGCCAGCAGCTTATTACAGGGTCGTATCGCCAAAAACATTCAGTACTTC. V is TRBV11-2 and J is TRBJ2-4; perhaps TRBD1 as D (6 bases). Between the trimmed V and J ends, which lost 2 bases and 1 base, there was a span of 15 bases. The V gene's germline CDR1 is SGHAT and CDR2 FQNNGV. The CDR3 spans 17 residues.

This clone has more than one count but fewer than ten. Within the sample, other DNA sequences also encode this same CDR3. The chain recombines TRBV4-1 with TRBJ1-1, with D maybe TRBD1 (5 bases). This CDR3 region has 13 residues. V lost 5 bases and J lost 1, with 8 bases in between. The germline V gene encodes CDR1 MGHRA and CDR2 YSYEKL. CDR3 DNA sequence: TGCGCCAGCAGCAGGGGCCCGAACACTGAAGCTTTCTTT. It yields the protein CASSRGPNTEAFF.

The genes are TRBV6-5 and TRBJ2-1, with TRBD2 matching 14 bases. CDR1 MNHEY and CDR2 SVGAGI come from the germline V gene. This CDR3 is 14 amino acids long. V was pared by 10 bases and J by 6 bases, with 5 bases of the junction left unmatched. The CDR3 DNA reads TGTGCCACCCTGGGACTAGCGGGAGTCAATGAGCAGTTCTTC. The encoded protein is CATLGLAGVNEQFF.

The chain is built from TRBV6-5 and TRBJ2-1; TRBD2 is a possible D gene (5 bases). Germline lookup yields CDR1 MNHEY and CDR2 SVGAGI. This CDR3 has 12 residues. Trimming pared 6 bases from V and 9 bases from J, leaving 12 bases between. The CDR3 sequence is CASRTGFREQFF. CDR3 sequence (DNA): TGTGCCAGCAGGACGGGGTTCCGTGAGCAGTTCTTC.

As for this clone: The junction departs from the called germline gene at one end, perhaps through a read error. The chain combines TRBV27 with TRBJ2-7; D call uncertain. The CDR3 is 14 residues long. Germline values: CDR1 MNHEY, CDR2 SMNVEV (reference sequence). The CDR3: CASSFGQVSYEQSF. CDR3 bases: TGTGCCAGCAGTTTTGGTCAGGTCTCCTACGAGCAGTCCTTC.

This chain connects TRBV11-2 to TRBJ2-1; D remains ambiguous. V dropped 0 bases and J dropped 5 bases, with 11 bases sitting between them. The germline CDR1 and CDR2 sequences are SGHAT and FQNNGV. CDR3 length: 15 residues. The chain's CDR3 is CASSLDPFSDNEQFF. The CDR3 DNA sequence: TGTGCCAGCAGCTTAGATCCCTTCTCTGACAATGAGCAGTTCTTC.

The rearrangement uses TRBV5-1 and TRBJ1-1, with D unclear. With 2 bases removed from V and 4 bases from J, the gap between germline ends came to 9 bases. The CDR3 covers 13 residues. CDR1 and CDR2 (germline): SGHRS, YFSETQ. The CDR3 DNA is TGCGCCAGCAGCTTCGGGGAGCGCACTGAAGCTTTCTTT. This sequence encodes CASSFGERTEAFF.

This clone came up once. V usage is TRBV19 and J usage is TRBJ2-7; TRBD2 agrees at 12 bases. Trimming removed 0 bases from V and 2 bases from J; junction bases left unmatched: 11. Germline V lookup: CDR1 LNHDA, CDR2 SQIVND (reference sequence). The CDR3 runs to 19 residues. CDR3 DNA: TGTGCCAGTAGTATAGATCCGGGACTAGCGGGCGAGGGCCCCTACGAGCAGTACTTC. Its translation is CASSIDPGLAGEGPYEQYF.

This chain uses TRBV4-1 with TRBJ1-4; D is possibly TRBD1 (5 bases). Trimming stripped 2 bases from V and 10 bases from J, with 8 bases between. There are 12 residues in the CDR3. Germline V CDR1 and CDR2: MGHRA, YSYEKL. CDR3: CASSQLGGKLFF. The CDR3 DNA is TGCGCCAGCAGCCAACTCGGGGGAAAACTGTTTTTT.

The chain couples TRBV27 to TRBJ2-7, with D maybe TRBD1 (6 bases). Germline V CDR1 and CDR2: MNHEY, SMNVEV (reference sequence). V gave up 5 bases and J gave up 2 bases, with 13 bases separating them. The CDR3 runs 14 residues. This chain's CDR3 is CASSPTGIAYEQYF. Written as DNA, the CDR3 is TGTGCCAGCAGTCCCACAGGGATCGCCTACGAGCAGTACTTC.

This clone was seen a single time. The chain links TRBV2 to TRBJ2-1; TRBD1 is a possible D gene (5 bases). The CDR3 is 15 amino acids. Trimming pared 1 base from V and 4 bases from J, leaving 11 bases between. Germline V gene data show CDR1 as SNHLY and CDR2 as FYNNEI. The CDR3 spells CASSEEGPGYNEQFF. The CDR3 DNA is TGTGCCAGCAGTGAAGAGGGCCCAGGGTACAATGAGCAGTTCTTC.